The 32 T cell receptor beta chains in this list originate from one sample, sequenced in a study of shared clonotypes between healthy human individuals. Clones were read by immunoSEQ multiplex PCR, and TCRdb kept only the in-frame ones, dropping some. The table records roughly 300,000 clones, roughly 80% of them present only once. What was sequenced was memory CD4+ T cells sorted from blood. The subset is: CD45RA-negative fraction. All receptors derive from a man aged 25 to 40 in good health.

This rearrangement joins TRBV6-6 to TRBJ2-3; D is ambiguous. CDR1 and CDR2 from the germline V gene are MNHNY and SVGAGI (reference sequence). Trimming removed 4 bases from V and 5 bases from J, with 10 bases in between. The CDR3 runs 13 residues. CDR3 DNA: TGTGCCAGCAGTTGGCAGCGCCTAGATACGCAGTATTTT. This encodes CASSWQRLDTQYF.

This sequence joins TRBV7-2 and TRBJ2-3; D is undetermined. The CDR3 length is 14 residues. V lost 6 bases, J lost 1 base, and 11 bases lay in between. The V gene's germline CDR1 is SGHTA and CDR2 FQGNSA. The chain's CDR3 is CASSGELGTDTQYF. The CDR3 DNA sequence: TGTGCCAGCAGTGGGGAATTGGGCACAGATACGCAGTATTTT. Supplemented by reference TRBV7-2 and TRBJ2-3, the full variable domain reads GAGVSQSPSNKVTEKGKDVELRCDPISGHTALYWYRQSLGQGLEFLIYFQGNSAPDKSGLPSDRFSAERTGGSVSTLTIQRTQQEDSAVYLCASSGELGTDTQYFGPGTRLTVL.

The V gene is TRBV18, the J gene TRBJ2-3; D perhaps matches TRBD1 (5 bases). Germline CDR1 is KGHSH and CDR2 is LQKENI. V lost 3 bases and J 2 bases, leaving 12 bases between the germline ends. The CDR3 is made up of 15 amino acids. CDR3 residues: CASSPFVRDTDTQYF. In nucleotides, the CDR3 is TGTGCCAGCTCACCTTTTGTCAGGGACACAGATACGCAGTATTTT.

The count of this clone is one. The rearrangement links TRBV29-1 to TRBJ2-7; TRBD1 or TRBD2 may be the D gene (6 bases each). The CDR3 consists of 13 residues. Germline loops: CDR1 SQVTM, CDR2 ANQGSEA. V was clipped by 7 bases and J by 0 bases, with 13 bases between them. The CDR3 DNA reads as TGCAGCGCTCGGGGGCCCGGCTCCTACGAGCAGTACTTC. Translated, it gives CSARGPGSYEQYF.

The chain combines TRBV14 with TRBJ2-1; D gene unclear. CDR1 SGHDN and CDR2 FVKESK come from the germline V gene. Trimming left V 5 bases short and J 5 bases short, with 16 bases between. This CDR3 region has 15 residues. CDR3 amino acids: CASSKTTGPNNEQFF. CDR3 DNA: TGTGCCAGCAGCAAAACGACCGGGCCGAACAATGAGCAGTTCTTC.

This rearrangement joins TRBV7-2 to TRBJ2-7; 9 bases fit TRBD2. The CDR3 has 16 amino acids. The germline V gene has CDR1 SGHTA and CDR2 FQGNSA. The J segment lost 3 bases and the V segment lost 7 bases, leaving 13 bases of the junction unmatched. In DNA form, the CDR3 reads TGTGCCAGCAACCCACGGGCTAGCGGGATCGGCTACGAGCAGTACTTC. Encoded protein: CASNPRASGIGYEQYF.

J is TRBJ2-1 and V is TRBV7-2; 11 bases are shared with TRBD2. V lost 5 bases and J lost 5; bases outside the gene matches: 8. This CDR3 spans 16 amino acids. The V gene's germline CDR1 is SGHTA and CDR2 FQGNSA. The CDR3 nucleotides are TGTGCCAGCAGCCTTACCGGGACTAGCGGTGACAATGAGCAGTTCTTC. This encodes CASSLTGTSGDNEQFF. Combining the CDR3 with reference TRBV7-2 and TRBJ2-1 gives the whole variable domain GAGVSQSPSNKVTEKGKDVELRCDPISGHTALYWYRQSLGQGLEFLIYFQGNSAPDKSGLPSDRFSAERTGGSVSTLTIQRTQQEDSAVYLCASSLTGTSGDNEQFFGPGTRLTVL.

This clone showed up just a few times. V and J are TRBV7-6 and TRBJ1-1, with 8 positions matching TRBD1. The CDR3 length is 14 residues. The germline V gene has CDR1 SGHVS and CDR2 FNYEAQ. The V gene end was trimmed by 5 bases and the J gene end by 3 bases; junction bases not matched to a gene: 5. The CDR3 is CASSRTGSDTEAFF. CDR3 sequence (DNA): TGTGCCAGCAGCCGGACAGGGAGCGACACTGAAGCTTTCTTT.

The V gene is TRBV19, the J gene TRBJ1-4; D remains unclear. Trimming shortened V by 5 bases and J by 3 bases, and 7 bases separated the two germline ends. Germline-derived CDR1 and CDR2 are LNHDA and SQIVND (reference sequence). The CDR3 runs 13 residues. CDR3 amino acids: CASSSAANEKLFF. The CDR3 DNA reads TGTGCCAGTAGTTCCGCAGCTAATGAAAAACTGTTTTTT.

The chain recombines TRBV2 with TRBJ1-2; the D is unclear. Per the germline V gene, CDR1 is SNHLY and CDR2 is FYNNEI. V was shortened by 6 bases and J by 2 bases, with 13 bases between the two germline ends. The CDR3 length is 14 residues. CDR3 coding DNA: TGTGCCAGCAGCGGACGGACGGAAAACTATGGCTACACCTTC. Translating gives CASSGRTENYGYTF.

CDR3 in amino acids: CASSLLGGEQFF. For the CDR3, the DNA is TGTGCCAGCAGCTTATTGGGCGGTGAGCAGTTCTTC. The chain couples TRBV9 to TRBJ2-1; D unclear. V lost 4 bases, J lost 9 bases, and 11 bases lay in between. This CDR3 contains 12 residues. Germline V CDR1 and CDR2: SGDLS, YYNGEE.

V usage is TRBV9 and J usage is TRBJ2-1, with TRBD2 identical over 10 bases. Germline V gene data show CDR1 as SGDLS and CDR2 as YYNGEE. This CDR3 is built from 16 residues. V lost 3 bases to trimming and J lost 1 base; unmatched junction nucleotides: 4. Here the CDR3 reads CASSASGRGSYNEQFF. The CDR3 nucleotides read TGTGCCAGCAGCGCTAGCGGGAGAGGGTCCTACAATGAGCAGTTCTTC.

The chain is built from TRBV10-1 and TRBJ2-7; 16 nucleotides align to TRBD2. CDR3 size: 14 residues. Trimming cost V 6 bases and J 9 bases; bases outside gene matches: 5. Germline CDR1 reads WNHNN; CDR2 reads SYGVQD (reference sequence). Here the CDR3 reads CASRVGTSGRVQYF. In nucleotides, the CDR3 is TGCGCCAGCAGAGTCGGGACTAGCGGGAGGGTGCAGTACTTC.

The chain employs TRBV6-5 and TRBJ1-1, with a possible D match to TRBD1 (5 bases). The CDR3 length is 15 residues. CDR1 and CDR2 from the germline V gene are MNHEY and SVGAGI. The ends were cut back, 0 bases at V and 3 bases at J, with 11 bases in the middle. This chain's CDR3 is CASSYSTWGYTEAFF. CDR3 DNA: TGTGCCAGCAGTTACTCCACCTGGGGCTACACTGAAGCTTTCTTT.

V is TRBV29-1 and J is TRBJ2-1; the D gene is possibly TRBD1 (6 bases). Germline V gene data show CDR1 as SQVTM and CDR2 as ANQGSEA. The V end lost 8 bases, the J end lost 1 base, and 9 bases lay between the germline ends. The CDR3 spans 12 residues. Here the CDR3 reads CSTGTSYNEQFF. For the CDR3, the DNA is TGCAGCACCGGGACATCCTACAATGAGCAGTTCTTC.

V gene TRBV5-1 combines with J gene TRBJ2-1; TRBD1 matches 11 bases. The J segment lost 6 bases and the V segment lost 3 bases, leaving 11 bases of the junction unmatched. Germline assignment: CDR1 SGHRS and CDR2 YFSETQ. CDR3 size: 17 residues. DNA for the CDR3: TGCGCCAGCAGCTCCGGGACAGGGGGAATAGCAGGCAATGAGCAGTTCTTC. It encodes CASSSGTGGIAGNEQFF.

The chain combines TRBV11-3 with TRBJ1-3; D not certain. This CDR3 is 15 amino acids long. V shed 5 bases and J shed 0 bases, with 11 bases lying between them. Germline loops: CDR1 SGHNT, CDR2 YENEEA. CDR3 DNA: TGTGCCAGCAGCGTGGACGGCCGCTCTGGAAACACCATATATTTT. Translating it yields CASSVDGRSGNTIYF.

The chain links TRBV5-1 to TRBJ2-3; D might be TRBD2 (6 bases). CDR3 length: 15 amino acids. The germline gives CDR1 SGHRS, CDR2 YFSETQ. Between the trimmed V and J ends, which lost 2 bases and 3 bases, there was a span of 13 bases. CDR3 DNA sequence: TGCGCCAGCAGCTTCGGGAGTCTTCTGACAGATACGCAGTATTTT. It codes for CASSFGSLLTDTQYF.

This chain connects TRBV28 to TRBJ2-7, with 8 bases lining up with TRBD2. The V gene's germline CDR1 is MDHEN and CDR2 SYDVKM. The CDR3 is 15 residues long. The junction had 8 bases not matched to a gene; V was cut back by 4 bases and J by 3 bases. CDR3 DNA: TGTGCCAGCAGTTCACCCAGCGGGGGCCACTACGAGCAGTACTTC. It yields the protein CASSSPSGGHYEQYF.

The chain combines TRBV20-1 with TRBJ2-3; D is uncertain. The CDR3 has 11 residues. The germline V and J ends were trimmed by 3 bases and 7 bases, with 8 bases remaining between them. The germline gives CDR1 DFQATT, CDR2 SNEGSKA (reference sequence). The CDR3 sequence: CSARAANTQYF. The CDR3 DNA reads TGCAGTGCTAGGGCCGCGAATACGCAGTATTTT.

V and J are TRBV5-1 and TRBJ2-1, with 7 bases fitting TRBD1. The CDR3 length is 12 residues. Germline CDR1 reads SGHRS; CDR2 reads YFSETQ. V was clipped by 5 bases and J by 9 bases; unmatched bases: 5. CDR3 sequence (DNA): TGCGCCAGCAGGGGGACAGTTTCTGAGCAGTTCTTC. Protein product: CASRGTVSEQFF.

Points on this clone: Other DNA sequences in the sample encode the same CDR3. V usage is TRBV18 and J usage is TRBJ1-1; 8 positions match TRBD1. CDR1 KGHSH and CDR2 LQKENI come from the germline V gene. The CDR3 loop spans 14 amino acids. The V segment lost 3 bases and the J segment 2 bases; nucleotides outside the gene matches: 2. The CDR3 sequence is CASSPTGGNTEAFF. Here the CDR3 DNA reads TGTGCCAGCTCACCCACAGGGGGTAACACTGAAGCTTTCTTT.

The chain combines TRBV6-6 with TRBJ1-5; no reliable D call. Looked up from germline, CDR1 is MNHNY and CDR2 is SVGAGI (reference sequence). Trimming removed 2 bases at V and 2 bases at J, with 10 bases between. The CDR3 is made up of 15 amino acids. CDR3 residues: CASSYPPVGNQPQHF. Here the CDR3 DNA reads TGTGCCAGCAGTTACCCCCCGGTTGGCAATCAGCCCCAGCATTTT.

This chain joins TRBV7-2 and TRBJ2-5, with no clear D. Germline V gene lookup returns CDR1 SGHTA and CDR2 FQGNSA. V lost 4 bases and J lost 1, with 7 bases in between. The CDR3 runs 13 residues. CDR3 sequence: CASSSALQETQYF. CDR3 DNA sequence: TGTGCCAGCAGCTCCGCCCTCCAAGAGACCCAGTACTTC.

The chain links TRBV9 to TRBJ2-1; 10 nucleotides match TRBD2. The V gene end was trimmed by 0 bases and the J gene end by 6 bases; junction bases not matched to a gene: 3. Germline V gene lookup returns CDR1 SGDLS and CDR2 YYNGEE. The CDR3 is 15 residues long. Here the CDR3 reads CASSVDSGRFNEQFF. CDR3 DNA sequence: TGTGCCAGCAGCGTAGATAGCGGGAGGTTCAATGAGCAGTTCTTC.

This chain uses TRBV19 with TRBJ1-5; D unresolved. CDR1 and CDR2 (germline): LNHDA, SQIVND (reference sequence). This CDR3 is 11 amino acids long. The V gene lost 3 bases and the J gene lost 16 bases, with 13 bases spanning the gap. CDR3 DNA sequence: TGTGCCAGTAGTATGGGCCCGATCGGACATTTT. The encoded protein is CASSMGPIGHF.

V and J are TRBV10-2 and TRBJ1-5; D gene unclear. Trimming removed 3 bases at V and 3 bases at J, with 9 bases between. The V gene's germline CDR1 is WSHSY and CDR2 SAAADI. The CDR3 covers 14 residues. CDR3 in amino acids: CASSEEHLNQPQHF. The CDR3 DNA sequence: TGCGCCAGCAGTGAAGAACACCTCAATCAGCCCCAGCATTTT.

J is TRBJ1-4 and V is TRBV4-3; 9 bases match TRBD1. The V and J ends lost 4 bases and 8 bases, in that order; junction bases with no gene match: 5. The CDR3 runs 14 residues. Germline CDR1 LGHNA, CDR2 YSLEER. The CDR3 bases are TGCGCCAGCAGCCCGGGACAGGGAGGAGAAAAACTGTTTTTT. It codes for CASSPGQGGEKLFF.

V is TRBV18 and J is TRBJ1-3; the D is unclear. The germline V gene has CDR1 KGHSH and CDR2 LQKENI. Trimming pared 5 bases from V and 0 bases from J, leaving 11 bases between. CDR3 length equals 15 residues. The DNA for the CDR3 is TGTGCCAGCTCAACCAGTAGGTCCTCTGGAAACACCATATATTTT. Its translation is CASSTSRSSGNTIYF. Full variable domain (outside the CDR3, taken from reference TRBV18 and TRBJ1-3): NAGVMQNPRHLVRRRGQEARLRCSPMKGHSHVYWYRQLPEEGLKFMVYLQKENIIDESGMPKERFSAEFPKEGPSILRIQQVVRGDSAAYFCASSTSRSSGNTIYFGEGSWLTVV.

In this sample, this clone turned up a few times. The chain has TRBV2 and TRBJ1-1; D ambiguous. The germline CDR1 and CDR2 sequences are SNHLY and FYNNEI. CDR3 length equals 13 residues. Trimming took off 6 bases at V and 2 bases at J, with 10 bases between the two ends. The CDR3 loop is CASRVKANTEAFF. As DNA, the CDR3 is TGTGCCAGCAGGGTAAAAGCCAACACTGAAGCTTTCTTT.

This clone was detected only once. The chain uses TRBV11-3 and TRBJ2-5; 7 positions match TRBD2. Per germline, CDR1 SGHNT and CDR2 YENEEA. CDR3 size: 19 residues. V gave up 3 bases and J gave up 1 base; unmatched junction bases: 17. CDR3 sequence: CASSLGGPSLTWSQETQYF. CDR3 DNA: TGTGCCAGCAGCTTGGGAGGGCCCTCACTAACATGGTCCCAAGAGACCCAGTACTTC. The full variable domain, its missing parts supplied by reference TRBV11-3 and TRBJ2-5, is EAGVVQSPRYKIIEKKQPVAFWCNPISGHNTLYWYLQNLGQGPELLIRYENEEAVDDSQLPKDRFSAERLKGVDSTLKIQPAELGDSAVYLCASSLGGPSLTWSQETQYFGPGTRLLVL.

The chain has TRBV7-8 and TRBJ2-7, with D possibly being TRBD2 (6 bases). The CDR3 spans 13 residues. CDR1 is SGHVS, CDR2 FQNEAQ, per germline. V was cut by 5 bases and J by 3 bases, with 11 bases left in between. The CDR3 loop reads CASSPRLVYEQYF. The CDR3 DNA reads TGTGCCAGCAGCCCCCGACTAGTCTACGAGCAGTACTTC. The complete variable domain, with remaining parts taken from reference TRBV7-8 and TRBJ2-7, reads GAGVSQSPRYKVAKRGQDVALRCDPISGHVSLFWYQQALGQGPEFLTYFQNEAQLDKSGLPSDRFFAERPEGSVSTLKIQRTQQEDSAVYLCASSPRLVYEQYFGPGTRLTVT.